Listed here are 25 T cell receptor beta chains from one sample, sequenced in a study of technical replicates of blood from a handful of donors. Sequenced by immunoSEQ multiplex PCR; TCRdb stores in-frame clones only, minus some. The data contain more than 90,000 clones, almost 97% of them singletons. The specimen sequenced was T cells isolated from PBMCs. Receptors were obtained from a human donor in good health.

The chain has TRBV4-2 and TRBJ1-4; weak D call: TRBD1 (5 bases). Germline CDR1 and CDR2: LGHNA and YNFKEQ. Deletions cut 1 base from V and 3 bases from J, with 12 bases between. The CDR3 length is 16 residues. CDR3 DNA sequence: TGTGCCAGCAGCCAAGGCAGGGATGAAGCTAATGAAAAACTGTTTTTT. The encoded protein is CASSQGRDEANEKLFF.

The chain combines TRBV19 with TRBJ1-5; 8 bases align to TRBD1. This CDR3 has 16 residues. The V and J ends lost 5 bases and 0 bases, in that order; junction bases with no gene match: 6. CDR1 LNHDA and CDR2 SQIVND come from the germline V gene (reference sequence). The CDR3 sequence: CASSSGTGYSNQPQHF. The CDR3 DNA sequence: TGTGCCAGTAGTTCGGGGACAGGTTATAGCAATCAGCCCCAGCATTTT.

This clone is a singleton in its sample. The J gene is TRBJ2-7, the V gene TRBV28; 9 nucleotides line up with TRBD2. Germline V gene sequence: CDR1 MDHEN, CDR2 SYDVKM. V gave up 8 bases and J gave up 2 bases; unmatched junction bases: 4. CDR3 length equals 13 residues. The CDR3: CASLTSGPYEQYF. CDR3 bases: TGTGCCAGCCTTACTAGCGGGCCCTACGAGCAGTACTTC.

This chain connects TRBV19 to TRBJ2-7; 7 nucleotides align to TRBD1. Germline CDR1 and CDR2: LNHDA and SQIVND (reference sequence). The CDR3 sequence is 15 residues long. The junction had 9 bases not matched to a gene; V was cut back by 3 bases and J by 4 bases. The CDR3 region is CASSILAGGQYEQYF. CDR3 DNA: TGTGCCAGTAGTATTTTGGCAGGGGGACAGTACGAGCAGTACTTC.

The DNA for the CDR3 is TGTGCCAGCAGAGCCGGGGAAGGCTACACCTTC. It translates to CASRAGEGYTF. This sequence joins TRBV2 and TRBJ1-2, with D hard to call. V was trimmed by 6 bases and J by 8 bases, leaving 10 bases between them. There are 11 residues in the CDR3. Germline V lookup: CDR1 SNHLY, CDR2 FYNNEI.

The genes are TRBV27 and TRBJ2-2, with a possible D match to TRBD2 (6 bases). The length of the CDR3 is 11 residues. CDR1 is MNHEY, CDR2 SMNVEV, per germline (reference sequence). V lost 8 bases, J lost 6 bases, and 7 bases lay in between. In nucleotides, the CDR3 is TGTGCCAGCTGGAGGGCCGGGGAGCTGTTTTTT. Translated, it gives CASWRAGELFF.

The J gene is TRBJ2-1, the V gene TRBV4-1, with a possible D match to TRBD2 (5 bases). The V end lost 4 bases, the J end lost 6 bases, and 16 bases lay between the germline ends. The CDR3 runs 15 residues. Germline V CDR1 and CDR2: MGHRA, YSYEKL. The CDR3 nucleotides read TGCGCCAGCAGCCTGACCCTTACTAGGCGCAATGAGCAGTTCTTC. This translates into CASSLTLTRRNEQFF.

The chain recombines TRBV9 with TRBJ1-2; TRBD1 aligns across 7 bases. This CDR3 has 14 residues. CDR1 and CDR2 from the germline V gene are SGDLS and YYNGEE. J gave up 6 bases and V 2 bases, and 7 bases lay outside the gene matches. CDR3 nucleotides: TGTGCCAGCAGCGTGAACCCAGGGGGTGATGGCTACACCTTC. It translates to CASSVNPGGDGYTF.

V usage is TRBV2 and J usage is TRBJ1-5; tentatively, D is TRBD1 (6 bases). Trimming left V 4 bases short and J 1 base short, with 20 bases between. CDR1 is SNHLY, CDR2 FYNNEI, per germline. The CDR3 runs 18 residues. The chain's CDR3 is CASSVDPGWGQSNQPQHF. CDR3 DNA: TGTGCCAGCAGTGTGGATCCCGGCTGGGGACAAAGCAATCAGCCCCAGCATTTT.

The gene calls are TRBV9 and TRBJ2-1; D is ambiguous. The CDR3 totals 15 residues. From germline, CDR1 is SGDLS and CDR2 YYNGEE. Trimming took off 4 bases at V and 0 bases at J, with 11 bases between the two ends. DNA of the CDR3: TGTGCCAGCAGCCCGGCGGAGAGCTCCTACAATGAGCAGTTCTTC. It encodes CASSPAESSYNEQFF.

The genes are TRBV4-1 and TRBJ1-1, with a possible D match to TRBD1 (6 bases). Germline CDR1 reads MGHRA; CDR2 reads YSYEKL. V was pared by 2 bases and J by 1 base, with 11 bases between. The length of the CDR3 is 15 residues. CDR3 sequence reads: CASSQRGTANTEAFF. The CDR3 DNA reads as TGCGCCAGCAGCCAAAGGGGGACGGCGAACACTGAAGCTTTCTTT.

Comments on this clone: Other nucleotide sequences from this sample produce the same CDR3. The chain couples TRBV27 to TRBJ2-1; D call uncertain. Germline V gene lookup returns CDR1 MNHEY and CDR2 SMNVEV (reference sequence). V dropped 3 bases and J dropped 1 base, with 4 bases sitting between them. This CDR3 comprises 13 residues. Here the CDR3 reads CASSFSSYNEQFF. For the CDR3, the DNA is TGTGCCAGCAGTTTTTCTTCCTACAATGAGCAGTTCTTC.

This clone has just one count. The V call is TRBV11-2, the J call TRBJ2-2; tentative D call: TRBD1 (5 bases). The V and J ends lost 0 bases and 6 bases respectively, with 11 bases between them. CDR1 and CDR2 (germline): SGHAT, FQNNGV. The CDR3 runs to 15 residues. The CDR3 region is CASSLDRGRAGELFF. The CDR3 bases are TGTGCCAGCAGCTTAGATAGGGGCAGGGCCGGGGAGCTGTTTTTT.

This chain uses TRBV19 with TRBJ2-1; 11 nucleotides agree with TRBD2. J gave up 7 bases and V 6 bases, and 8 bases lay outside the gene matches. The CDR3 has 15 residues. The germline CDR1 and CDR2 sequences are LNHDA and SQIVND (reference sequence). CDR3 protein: CASSVSGRAGNEQFF. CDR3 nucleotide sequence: TGTGCCAGTAGCGTTAGCGGGAGGGCTGGGAATGAGCAGTTCTTC.

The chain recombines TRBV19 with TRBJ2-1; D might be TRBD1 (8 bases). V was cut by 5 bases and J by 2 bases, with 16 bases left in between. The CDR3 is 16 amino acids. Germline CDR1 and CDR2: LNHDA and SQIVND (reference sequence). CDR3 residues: CASSEDREGAYNEQFF. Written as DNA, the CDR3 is TGTGCCAGTAGTGAGGACAGGGAGGGAGCCTACAATGAGCAGTTCTTC.

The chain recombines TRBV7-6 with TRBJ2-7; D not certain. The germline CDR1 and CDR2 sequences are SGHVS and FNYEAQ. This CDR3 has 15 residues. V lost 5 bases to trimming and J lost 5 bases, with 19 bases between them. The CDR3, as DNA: TGTGCCAGCAGCCCAGATAACCTAGAAGATGACGAGCAGTACTTC. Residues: CASSPDNLEDDEQYF.

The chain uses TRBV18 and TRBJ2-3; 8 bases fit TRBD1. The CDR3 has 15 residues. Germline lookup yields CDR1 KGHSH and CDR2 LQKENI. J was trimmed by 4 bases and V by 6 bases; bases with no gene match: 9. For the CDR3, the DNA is TGTGCCAGCTCTCCTAACAGGGGGTCCGCAGATACGCAGTATTTT. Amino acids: CASSPNRGSADTQYF.

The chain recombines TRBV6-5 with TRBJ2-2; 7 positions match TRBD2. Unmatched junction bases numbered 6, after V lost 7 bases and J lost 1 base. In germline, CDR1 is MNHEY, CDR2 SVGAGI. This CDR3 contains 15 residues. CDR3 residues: CASTRSSGNTGELFF. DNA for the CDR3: TGTGCCAGCACCCGATCTAGCGGGAACACCGGGGAGCTGTTTTTT.

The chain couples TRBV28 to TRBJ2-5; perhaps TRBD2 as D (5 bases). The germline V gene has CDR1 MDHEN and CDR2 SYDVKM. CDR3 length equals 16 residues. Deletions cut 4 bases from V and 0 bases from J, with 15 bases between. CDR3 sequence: CASSSSLVTYQETQYF. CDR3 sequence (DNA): TGTGCCAGCAGTTCCTCACTAGTCACGTACCAAGAGACCCAGTACTTC.

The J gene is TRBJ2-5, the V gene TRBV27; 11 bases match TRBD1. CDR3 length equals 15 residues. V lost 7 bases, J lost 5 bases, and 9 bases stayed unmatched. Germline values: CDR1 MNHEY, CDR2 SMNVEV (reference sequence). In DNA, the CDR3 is TGTGCCAGCACTGGAGGACAGGGGGCATGGGAGACCCAGTACTTC. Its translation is CASTGGQGAWETQYF.

CDR3 bases: TGTGCCAGCAGGCCCCACAAAGGGAGGGACACTGAAGCTTTCTTT. It specifies CASRPHKGRDTEAFF. The rearrangement joins TRBV6-5 to TRBJ1-1; no clear D. V lost 6 bases and J lost 3, with 17 bases in between. CDR1 and CDR2 (germline): MNHEY, SVGAGI. This CDR3 is 15 amino acids long.

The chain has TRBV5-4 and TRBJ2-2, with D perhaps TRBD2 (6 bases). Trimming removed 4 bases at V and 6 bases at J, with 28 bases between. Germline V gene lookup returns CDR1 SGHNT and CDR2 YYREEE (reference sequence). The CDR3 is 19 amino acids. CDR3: CASSQPGLRDDRRAGELFF. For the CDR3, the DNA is TGTGCCAGCAGCCAACCCGGACTAAGAGATGATAGGCGCGCCGGGGAGCTGTTTTTT.

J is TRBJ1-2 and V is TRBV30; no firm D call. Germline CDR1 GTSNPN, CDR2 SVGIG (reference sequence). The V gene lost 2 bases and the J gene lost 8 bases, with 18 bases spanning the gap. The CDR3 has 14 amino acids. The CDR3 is CAWSTLQASGGYTF. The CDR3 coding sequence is TGTGCCTGGAGTACACTTCAGGCATCGGGAGGCTACACCTTC. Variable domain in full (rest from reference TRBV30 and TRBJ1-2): SQTIHQWPATLVQPVGSPLSLECTVEGTSNPNLYWYRQAAGRGLQLLFYSVGIGQISSEVPQNLSASRPQDRQFILSSKKLLLSDSGFYLCAWSTLQASGGYTFGSGTRLTVV.

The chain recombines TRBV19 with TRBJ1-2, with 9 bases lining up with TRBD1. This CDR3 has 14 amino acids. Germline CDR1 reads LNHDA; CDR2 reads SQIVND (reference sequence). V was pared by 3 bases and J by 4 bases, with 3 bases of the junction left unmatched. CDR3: CASSITGGTYGYTF. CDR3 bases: TGTGCCAGTAGTATTACAGGGGGCACCTATGGCTACACCTTC.

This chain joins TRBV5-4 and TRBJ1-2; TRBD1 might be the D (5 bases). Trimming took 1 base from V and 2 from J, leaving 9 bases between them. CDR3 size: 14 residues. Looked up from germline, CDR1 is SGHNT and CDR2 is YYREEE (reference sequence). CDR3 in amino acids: CASSLTGTNYGYTF. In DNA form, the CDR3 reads TGTGCCAGCAGCTTGACAGGAACGAACTATGGCTACACCTTC. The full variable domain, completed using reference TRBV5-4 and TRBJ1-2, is ETGVTQSPTHLIKTRGQQVTLRCSSQSGHNTVSWYQQALGQGPQFIFQYYREEENGRGNFPPRFSGLQFPNYSSELNVNALELDDSALYLCASSLTGTNYGYTFGSGTRLTVV.